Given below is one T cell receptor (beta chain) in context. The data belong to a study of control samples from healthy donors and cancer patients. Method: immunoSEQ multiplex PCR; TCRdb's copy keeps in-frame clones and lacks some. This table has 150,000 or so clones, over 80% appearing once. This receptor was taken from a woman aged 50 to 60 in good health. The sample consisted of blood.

DNA of the CDR3: TGTGCCAGCAGCGGGACAGGGGACGGCTACACCTTC. This codes for CASSGTGDGYTF. The chain couples TRBV6-2 or TRBV6-3 to TRBJ1-2; TRBD1 matches 10 bases. The CDR3 contains 12 residues. Trimming took 6 bases from V and 8 from J; bases not matched to a gene: 3. Looked up from germline, CDR1 is MNHEY and CDR2 is SVGEGT.